The clone carrying this TCR beta chain was detected only a few times. Germline CDR1 and CDR2: SQVTM and ANQGSEA. The CDR3 has 14 amino acids. With V trimmed by 8 bases and J by 0 bases, 9 bases remained unmatched. This sample was taken from a study of T-cell reconstitution after alpha-beta-depleted transplantation in children. Using unique molecular identifiers, the investigators prepared the TCRbeta library. From the PCR reads, TCRdb called clonotypes with MiXCR, one entry per CDR3 protein. The sample includes about 290,000 distinct CDR3 sequences, roughly 9.1% of them seen just once. The TCR sequence derives from a boy under two years old with acute myeloid leukemia, due to receive a stem cell transplant. Sequences were derived from PBMCs, sampled before TCRalphabeta/CD19-depleted stem cell transplant. The V and J genes are TRBV29-1 and TRBJ2-5; 7 bases are shared with TRBD1. CDR3: CSFVDRAYQETQYF. The CDR3 nucleotides are TGCAGCTTTGTTGACAGGGCTTACCAAGAGACCCAGTACTTC.